This T cell receptor (beta chain) was retrieved from a study of early T cells in non-severe SARS-CoV-2 infection. The overall study: Sequencing was performed on bulk RNA from unsorted whole blood, leaving chains unpaired.

In the library, individual cDNA molecules carried attached unique molecular identifiers. From the 5' RACE reads, TCRdb called clonotypes with MiXCR, one entry per CDR3 protein. The sample consists of around 30,000 distinct CDR3 sequences, roughly 5% of them appearing once. The CDR3 runs 13 residues. V was clipped by 7 bases and J by 7 bases; unmatched bases: 9. Germline lookup yields CDR1 SEHNR and CDR2 FQNEAQ (reference sequence). The receptor comes from an adult who was a healthcare worker with PCR-confirmed SARS-CoV-2 infection or an uninfected control (not recorded which). This chain uses TRBV7-9 with TRBJ2-7, with 8 bases that match TRBD1. Sequenced sample: whole blood. The DNA for the CDR3 is TGTGCCAGCACCAGGACAGGGAGTTGGGAGCAGTACTTC. Its protein product is CASTRTGSWEQYF.